This T cell receptor beta chain was recorded in a study of CD8+ T cells in alopecia areata. At the level of the study: Treated patients took oral tofacitinib at 5 to 10 mg twice daily.

RNA extraction was followed by reverse transcription into cDNA, which acted as the sequencing template. TCRdb's table, derived via immunoSEQ multiplex PCR, lists solely in-frame clones and lacks some. The sample has 270,000 or so clones; 58% are singletons. The V end lost 5 bases, the J end lost 5 bases, and 18 bases lay between the germline ends. CDR1 is SQVTM, CDR2 ANQGSEA, per germline. The CDR3 is made up of 14 amino acids. Documented treatment: oral pan-JAK inhibitor, 5-10 mg twice daily. This receptor was identified in a human donor with alopecia areata. The sequences come from CD4+ T cells sorted from blood, collected at week 24, from a patient treated with tofacitinib. The chain uses TRBV29-1 and TRBJ1-1, with TRBD1 as a possible D gene (5 bases). This CDR3 reads CSVSSTTEWTEAFF. CDR3 nucleotide sequence: TGCAGCGTTTCATCTACGACAGAATGGACTGAAGCTTTCTTT.